This T cell receptor beta chain came from a study of cytomegalovirus exposure and HLA in healthy donors. Whole-study findings and limits: Differences between HLA loci emerged in a later analysis of TCR association rates, with DRB1 most and HLA-C fewest. While the bulk of TCR sequences proved rare, some public TCRs turned up in many donors.

This clone occurred a few times. Antigen: not known. This PCR relied on a set of 60 Vbeta primers and 13 Jbeta primers. This table comes from immunoSEQ multiplex PCR, and its TCRdb copy is limited to in-frame clones, with some not included. The sample includes over 100,000 clones, 75% to 90% seen only once; the top ten take 2% to 2.5%. CDR1 is SEHNR and CDR2 is FQNEAQ in the germline V gene (reference sequence). The CDR3 runs to 14 residues. The TCR comes from a young man in good health and CMV-seronegative. The source material was PBMCs. This rearrangement joins TRBV7-9 to TRBJ2-5, with 8 bases that match TRBD1. The J call is in doubt because the DNA end fits TRBJ2-7 better. The CDR3 is CASSSTGGTYEQYF. CDR3 coding DNA: TGTGCCAGCAGCTCAACAGGGGGAACCTACGAGCAGTACTTC.